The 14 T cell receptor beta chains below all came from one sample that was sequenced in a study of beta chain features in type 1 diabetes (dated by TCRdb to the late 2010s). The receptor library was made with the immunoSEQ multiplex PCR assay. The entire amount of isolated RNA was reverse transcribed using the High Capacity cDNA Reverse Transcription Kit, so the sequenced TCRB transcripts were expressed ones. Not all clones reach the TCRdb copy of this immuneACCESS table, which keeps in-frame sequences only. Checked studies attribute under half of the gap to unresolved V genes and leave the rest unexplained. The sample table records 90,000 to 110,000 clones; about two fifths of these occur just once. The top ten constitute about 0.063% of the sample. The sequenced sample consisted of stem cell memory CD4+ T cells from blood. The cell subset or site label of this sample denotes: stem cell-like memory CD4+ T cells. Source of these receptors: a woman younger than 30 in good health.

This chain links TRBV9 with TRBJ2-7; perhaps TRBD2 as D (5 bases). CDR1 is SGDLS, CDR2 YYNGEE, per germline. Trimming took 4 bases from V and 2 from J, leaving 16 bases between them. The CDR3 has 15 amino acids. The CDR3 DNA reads TGTGCCAGCAGCCCCAATACGAGGGCCACCTACGAGCAGTACTTC. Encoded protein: CASSPNTRATYEQYF.

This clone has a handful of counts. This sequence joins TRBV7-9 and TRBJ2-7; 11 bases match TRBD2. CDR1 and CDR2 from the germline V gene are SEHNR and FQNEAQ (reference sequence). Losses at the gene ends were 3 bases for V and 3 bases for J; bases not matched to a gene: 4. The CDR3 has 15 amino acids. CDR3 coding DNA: TGTGCCAGCAGCTTCAGACTAGCGGGGAACTACGAGCAGTACTTC. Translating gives CASSFRLAGNYEQYF.

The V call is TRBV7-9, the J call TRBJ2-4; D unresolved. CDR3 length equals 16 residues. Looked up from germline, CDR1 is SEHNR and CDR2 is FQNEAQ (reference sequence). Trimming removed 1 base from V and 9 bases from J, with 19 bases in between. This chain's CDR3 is CASSLVLNFDESIQYF. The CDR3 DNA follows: TGTGCCAGCAGCTTAGTGTTAAACTTTGATGAGTCCATTCAGTACTTC.

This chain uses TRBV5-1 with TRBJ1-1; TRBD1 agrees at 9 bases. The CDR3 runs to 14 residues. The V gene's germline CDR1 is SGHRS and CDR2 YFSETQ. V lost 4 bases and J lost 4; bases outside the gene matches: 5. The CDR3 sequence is CASSLQGAGTEAFF. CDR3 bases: TGCGCCAGCAGCCTACAGGGGGCGGGCACTGAAGCTTTCTTT.

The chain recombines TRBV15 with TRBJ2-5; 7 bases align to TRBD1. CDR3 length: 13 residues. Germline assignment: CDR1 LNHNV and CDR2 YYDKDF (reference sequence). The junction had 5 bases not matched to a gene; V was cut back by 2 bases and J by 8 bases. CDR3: CATSRITGDTQYF. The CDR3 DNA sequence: TGTGCCACCAGCAGAATAACAGGGGACACCCAGTACTTC.

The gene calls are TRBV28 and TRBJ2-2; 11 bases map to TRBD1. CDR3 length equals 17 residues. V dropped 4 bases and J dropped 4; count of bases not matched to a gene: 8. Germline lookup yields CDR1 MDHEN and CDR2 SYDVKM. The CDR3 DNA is TGTGCCAGCAGTTCAGACGGACAGGGGGCGGGCACCGGGGAGCTGTTTTTT. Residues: CASSSDGQGAGTGELFF. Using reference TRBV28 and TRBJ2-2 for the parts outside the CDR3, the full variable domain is DVKVTQSSRYLVKRTGEKVFLECVQDMDHENMFWYRQDPGLGLRLIYFSYDVKMKEKGDIPEGYSVSREKKERFSLILESASTNQTSMYLCASSSDGQGAGTGELFFGEGSRLTVL.

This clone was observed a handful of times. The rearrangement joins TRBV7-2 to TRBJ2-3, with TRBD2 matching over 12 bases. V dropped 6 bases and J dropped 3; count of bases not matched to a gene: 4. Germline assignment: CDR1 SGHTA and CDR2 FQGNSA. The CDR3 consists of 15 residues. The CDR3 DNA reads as TGTGCCAGCAGTCTTGGACTAGCGGGAACAGATACGCAGTATTTT. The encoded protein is CASSLGLAGTDTQYF.

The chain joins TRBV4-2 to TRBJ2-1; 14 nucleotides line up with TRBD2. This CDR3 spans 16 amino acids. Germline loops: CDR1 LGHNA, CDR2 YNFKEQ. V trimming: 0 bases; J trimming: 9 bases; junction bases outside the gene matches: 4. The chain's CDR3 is CASSQEGLAGGSEQFF. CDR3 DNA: TGTGCCAGCAGCCAAGAAGGACTAGCGGGAGGCAGTGAGCAGTTCTTC.

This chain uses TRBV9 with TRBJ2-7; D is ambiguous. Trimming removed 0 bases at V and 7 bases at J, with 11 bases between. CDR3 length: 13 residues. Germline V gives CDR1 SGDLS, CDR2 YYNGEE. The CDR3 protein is CASSVVIFSEQYF. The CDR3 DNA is TGTGCCAGCAGCGTAGTAATTTTTAGTGAGCAGTACTTC.

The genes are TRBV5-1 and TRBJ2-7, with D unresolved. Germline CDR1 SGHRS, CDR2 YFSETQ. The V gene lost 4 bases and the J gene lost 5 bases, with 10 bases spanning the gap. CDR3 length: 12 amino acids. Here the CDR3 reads CASSGNRDEQYF. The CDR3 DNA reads TGCGCCAGCAGCGGAAATCGGGACGAGCAGTACTTC.

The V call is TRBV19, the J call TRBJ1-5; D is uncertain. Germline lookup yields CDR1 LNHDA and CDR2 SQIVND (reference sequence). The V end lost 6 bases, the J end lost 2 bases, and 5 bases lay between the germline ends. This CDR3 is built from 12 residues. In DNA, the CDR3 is TGTGCCAGTAGAAGCGGCAATCAGCCCCAGCATTTT. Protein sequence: CASRSGNQPQHF.

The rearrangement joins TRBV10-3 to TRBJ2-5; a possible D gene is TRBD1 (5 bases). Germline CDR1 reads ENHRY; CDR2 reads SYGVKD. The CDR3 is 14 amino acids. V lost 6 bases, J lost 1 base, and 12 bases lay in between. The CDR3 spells CAISGDSIQETQYF. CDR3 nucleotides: TGTGCCATCAGCGGAGACAGTATCCAAGAGACCCAGTACTTC.

CDR3 region: CASSQISSGRATGELFF. For the CDR3, the DNA is TGCGCCAGCAGCCAGATCTCTAGCGGGAGGGCCACCGGGGAGCTGTTTTTT. The rearrangement links TRBV4-1 to TRBJ2-2; 12 nucleotides agree with TRBD2. Germline V gene data show CDR1 as MGHRA and CDR2 as YSYEKL. There are 17 residues in the CDR3. After removal of 3 bases from V and 4 bases from J, the junction contained 6 bases not matched to a gene.

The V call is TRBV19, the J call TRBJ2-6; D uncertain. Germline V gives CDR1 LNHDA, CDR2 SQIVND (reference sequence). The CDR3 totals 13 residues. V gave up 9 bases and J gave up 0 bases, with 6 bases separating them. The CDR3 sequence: CASKISGANVLTF. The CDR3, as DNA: TGTGCCAGCAAAATCTCTGGGGCCAACGTCCTGACTTTC.